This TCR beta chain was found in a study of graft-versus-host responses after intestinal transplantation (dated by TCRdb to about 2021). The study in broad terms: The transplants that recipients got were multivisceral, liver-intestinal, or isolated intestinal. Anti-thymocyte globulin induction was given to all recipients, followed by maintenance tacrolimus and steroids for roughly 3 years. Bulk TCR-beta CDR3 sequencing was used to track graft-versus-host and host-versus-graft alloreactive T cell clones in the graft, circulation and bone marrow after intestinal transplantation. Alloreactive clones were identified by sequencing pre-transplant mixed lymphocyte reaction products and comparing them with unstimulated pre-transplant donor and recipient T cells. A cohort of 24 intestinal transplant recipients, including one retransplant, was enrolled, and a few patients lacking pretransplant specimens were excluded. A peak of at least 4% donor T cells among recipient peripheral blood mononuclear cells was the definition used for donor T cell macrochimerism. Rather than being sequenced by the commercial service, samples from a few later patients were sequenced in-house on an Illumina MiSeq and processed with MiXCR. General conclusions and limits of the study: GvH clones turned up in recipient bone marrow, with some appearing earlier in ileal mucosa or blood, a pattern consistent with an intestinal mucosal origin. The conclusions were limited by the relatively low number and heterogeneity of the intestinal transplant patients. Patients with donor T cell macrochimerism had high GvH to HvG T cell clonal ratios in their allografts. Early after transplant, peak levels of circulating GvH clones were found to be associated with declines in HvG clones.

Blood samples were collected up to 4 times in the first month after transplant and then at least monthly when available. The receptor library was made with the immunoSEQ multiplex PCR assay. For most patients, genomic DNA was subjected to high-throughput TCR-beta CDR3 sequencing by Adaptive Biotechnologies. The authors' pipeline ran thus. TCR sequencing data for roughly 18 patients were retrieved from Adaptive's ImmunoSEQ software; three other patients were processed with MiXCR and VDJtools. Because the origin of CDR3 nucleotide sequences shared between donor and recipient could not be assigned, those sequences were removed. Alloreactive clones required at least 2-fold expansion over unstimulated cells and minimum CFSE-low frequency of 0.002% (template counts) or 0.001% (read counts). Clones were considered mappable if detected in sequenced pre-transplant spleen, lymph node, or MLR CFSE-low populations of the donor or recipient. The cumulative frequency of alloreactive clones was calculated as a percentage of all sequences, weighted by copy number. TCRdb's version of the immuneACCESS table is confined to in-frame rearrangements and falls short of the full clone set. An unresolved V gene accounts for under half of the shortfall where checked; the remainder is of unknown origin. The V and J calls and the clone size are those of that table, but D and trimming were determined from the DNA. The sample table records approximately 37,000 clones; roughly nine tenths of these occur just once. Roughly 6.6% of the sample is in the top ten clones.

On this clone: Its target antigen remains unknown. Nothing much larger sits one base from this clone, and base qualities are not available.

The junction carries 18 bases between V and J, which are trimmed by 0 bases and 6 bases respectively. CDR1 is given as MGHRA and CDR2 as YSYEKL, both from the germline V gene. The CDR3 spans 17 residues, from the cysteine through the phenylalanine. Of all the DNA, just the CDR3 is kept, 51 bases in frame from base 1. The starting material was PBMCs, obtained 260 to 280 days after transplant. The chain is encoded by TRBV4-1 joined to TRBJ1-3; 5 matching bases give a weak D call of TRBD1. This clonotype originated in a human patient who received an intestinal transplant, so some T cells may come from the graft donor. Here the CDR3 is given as CASSQEALFRAENTIYF. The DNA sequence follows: TGCGCCAGCAGCCAAGAGGCCCTCTTCAGGGCCGAAAACACCATATATTTT.